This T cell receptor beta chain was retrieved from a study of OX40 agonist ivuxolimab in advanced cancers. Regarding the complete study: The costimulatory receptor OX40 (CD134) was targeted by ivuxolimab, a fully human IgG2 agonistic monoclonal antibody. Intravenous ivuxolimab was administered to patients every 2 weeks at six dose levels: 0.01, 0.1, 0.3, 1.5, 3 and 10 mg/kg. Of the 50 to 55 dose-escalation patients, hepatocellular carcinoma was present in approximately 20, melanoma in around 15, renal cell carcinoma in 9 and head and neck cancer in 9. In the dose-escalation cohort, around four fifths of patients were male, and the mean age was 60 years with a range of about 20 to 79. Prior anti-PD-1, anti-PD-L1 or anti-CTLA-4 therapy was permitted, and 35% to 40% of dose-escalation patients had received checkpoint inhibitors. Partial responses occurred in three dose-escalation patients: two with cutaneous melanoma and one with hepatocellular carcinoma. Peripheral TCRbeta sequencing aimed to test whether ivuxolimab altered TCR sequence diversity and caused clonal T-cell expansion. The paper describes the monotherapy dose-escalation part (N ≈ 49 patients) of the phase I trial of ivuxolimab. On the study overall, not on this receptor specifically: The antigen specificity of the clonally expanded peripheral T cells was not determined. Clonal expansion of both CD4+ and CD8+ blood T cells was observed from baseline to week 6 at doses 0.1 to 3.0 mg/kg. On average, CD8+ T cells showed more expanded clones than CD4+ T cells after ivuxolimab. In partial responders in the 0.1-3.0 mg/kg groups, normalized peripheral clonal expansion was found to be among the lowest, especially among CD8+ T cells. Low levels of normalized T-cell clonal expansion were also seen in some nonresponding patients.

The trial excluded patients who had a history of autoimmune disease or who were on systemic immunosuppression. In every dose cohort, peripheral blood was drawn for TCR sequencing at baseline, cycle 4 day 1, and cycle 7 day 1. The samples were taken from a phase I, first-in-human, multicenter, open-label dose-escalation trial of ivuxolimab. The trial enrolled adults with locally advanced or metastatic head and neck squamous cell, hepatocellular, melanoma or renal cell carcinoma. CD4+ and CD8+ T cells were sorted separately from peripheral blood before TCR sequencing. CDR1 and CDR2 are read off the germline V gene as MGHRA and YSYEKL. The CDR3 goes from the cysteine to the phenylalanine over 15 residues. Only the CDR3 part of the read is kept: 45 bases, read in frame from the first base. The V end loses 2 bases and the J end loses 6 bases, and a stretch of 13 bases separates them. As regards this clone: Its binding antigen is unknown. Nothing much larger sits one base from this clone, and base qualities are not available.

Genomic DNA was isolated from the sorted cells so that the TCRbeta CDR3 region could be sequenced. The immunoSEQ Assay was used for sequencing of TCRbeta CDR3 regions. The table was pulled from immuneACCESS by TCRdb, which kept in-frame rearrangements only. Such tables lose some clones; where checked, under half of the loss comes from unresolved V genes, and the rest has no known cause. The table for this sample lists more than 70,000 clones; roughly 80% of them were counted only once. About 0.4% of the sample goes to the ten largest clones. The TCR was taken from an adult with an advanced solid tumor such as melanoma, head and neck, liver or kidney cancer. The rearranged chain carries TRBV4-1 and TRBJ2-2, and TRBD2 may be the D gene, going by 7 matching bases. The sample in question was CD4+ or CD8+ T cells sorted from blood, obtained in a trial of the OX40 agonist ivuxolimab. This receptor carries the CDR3 CASSQRGREPGELFF. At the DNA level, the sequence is TGCGCCAGCAGCCAACGGGGGCGGGAGCCCGGGGAGCTGTTTTTT.